Detailed here is one TCR beta chain. Its antigen is unidentified. This record belongs to a study of immune characteristics of hereditary and idiopathic chronic pancreatitis. Study results and limitations: Patients with more severe chronic pancreatitis had more productive TCR rearrangements.

The pancreas tissue came from patients undergoing total pancreatectomy with islet autotransplantation. Libraries were prepared by immunoSEQ multiplex PCR; TCRdb keeps only in-frame clonotypes and omits some of them. The sample carries 13,000 to 15,000 clones, roughly 80% recorded once. Sequenced material: pancreas tissue with hereditary chronic pancreatitis. This receptor was obtained from a human donor with chronic pancreatitis.

The CDR3 nucleotides are TGTGCCAGCAGCCCTCGGGAGGTCCCCGCTTCGGCCTACAATGAGCAGTTCTTC. Encoded protein: CASSPREVPASAYNEQFF. The chain links TRBV7-8 to TRBJ2-1, with 7 bases that match TRBD2. This CDR3 region has 18 residues. Germline V gene lookup returns CDR1 SGHVS and CDR2 FQNEAQ. V shed 5 bases and J 2 bases; nucleotides not matched to a gene: 15.